This T cell receptor (beta chain) was found in a study of human T cells and chemical hapten exposure. About the study: The study sensitized with 2% DPC on a 2 cm by 2 cm patch of upper inner arm skin. Regarding the study as a whole: Expanded TCR sets contained significantly more large CDR3 similarity clusters than controls.

This CDR3 spans 15 amino acids. J lost 2 bases, V lost 4 bases, and 4 bases had no gene match. Germline CDR1 and CDR2: SEHNR and FQNEAQ (reference sequence). Remarks on this clonotype: The antigen is undetermined.

TCRdb independently ran MiXCR on the RACE reads; one entry per CDR3 protein. The sample contains around 200,000 distinct CDR3 sequences, under 25% of which appear only once. Time point: patch test 3, about 24 weeks after DPC sensitization. Sample treatment: therapeutic diphenylcyclopropenone sensitization with weekly scalp DPC. Ahead of applying each patch test, blood was sampled. Sample donors consisted of patients with alopecia, aged 18 to 70 years, who were suitable for DPC. This sequence originates from a middle-aged woman with alopecia areata. Some clones in this sample may be carry-over from other donors' samples. The chain uses TRBV7-9 and TRBJ2-5; 10 bases are a match to TRBD2. The starting material was whole blood, obtained in connection with sensitization to the hapten diphenylcyclopropenone (DPC). The CDR3 protein is CASSSRTSGQETQYF. The CDR3 nucleotides read TGTGCCAGCAGCTCCCGGACTAGCGGTCAAGAGACCCAGTACTTC.